These T cell receptor beta chains were read from a single sample in a study of blood T cell repertoires in COVID-19. Sequencing was performed with immunoSEQ multiplex PCR; in TCRdb, only in-frame clones are kept and a portion is missing. The repertoire consists of about 59,000 clones, with less than 75% occurring once and the leading ten covering less than 20%. Sequenced input: peripheral blood. The receptors shown here come from a woman in her forties or fifties with active or convalescent COVID-19. Both conserved end residues are part of each CDR3. The D gene is left open where the match is weak. Only part of the rows carry a size: once, few, many, or a class if the clone is expanded.

v_call: TRBV28
clone_size: -
d_call: -
j_call: TRBJ1-1
cdr3_aa: CASSLMRGLNTEAFF
cdr3_nt: TGTGCCAGCAGTTTAATGCGGGGGTTGAACACTGAAGCTTTCTTT

v_call: TRBV9
clone_size: once
d_call: TRBD2
j_call: TRBJ2-3
cdr3_aa: CASSVAMASGAVDTQYF
cdr3_nt: TGTGCCAGCAGCGTAGCTATGGCTAGCGGGGCGGTAGATACGCAGTATTTT

v_call: TRBV7-9
clone_size: few
d_call: -
j_call: TRBJ1-1
cdr3_aa: CASKLLRDTEAFF
cdr3_nt: TGTGCCAGCAAGCTTTTACGAGACACTGAAGCTTTCTTT

v_call: TRBV5-1
clone_size: -
d_call: -
j_call: TRBJ2-5
cdr3_aa: CASGRERKETQYF
cdr3_nt: TGCGCCAGCGGCAGGGAAAGAAAAGAGACCCAGTACTTC

v_call: TRBV5-1
clone_size: few
d_call: -
j_call: TRBJ2-1
cdr3_aa: CASSLVGGQGSNEQFF
cdr3_nt: TGCGCCAGCAGCTTGGTTGGCGGCCAGGGGTCCAATGAGCAGTTCTTC

v_call: TRBV2
clone_size: few
d_call: -
j_call: TRBJ2-7
cdr3_aa: CASTQGTSYEQYF
cdr3_nt: TGTGCCAGCACCCAGGGGACCTCCTACGAGCAGTACTTC

v_call: TRBV11-2
clone_size: once
d_call: TRBD2
j_call: TRBJ2-5
cdr3_aa: CASSPSGGSGTQYF
cdr3_nt: TGTGCCAGCAGCCCCTCGGGGGGGTCGGGGACCCAGTACTTC

v_call: TRBV5-1
clone_size: -
d_call: -
j_call: TRBJ2-5
cdr3_aa: CASSFGGTLRAQYF
cdr3_nt: TGCGCCAGCAGCTTCGGCGGGACCCTCAGGGCCCAGTACTTC

v_call: TRBV7-8
clone_size: -
d_call: -
j_call: TRBJ1-2
cdr3_aa: CASSLARFTYYGYTF
cdr3_nt: TGTGCCAGCAGCTTAGCTCGTTTCACATACTATGGCTACACCTTC

v_call: TRBV5-1
clone_size: -
d_call: TRBD1
j_call: TRBJ2-1
cdr3_aa: CASTKGQGGYNEQFF
cdr3_nt: TGCGCCAGCACCAAAGGACAGGGGGGCTACAATGAGCAGTTCTTC

v_call: TRBV10-3
clone_size: -
d_call: TRBD1
j_call: TRBJ2-7
cdr3_aa: CATEPGQGLYEQYF
cdr3_nt: TGTGCCACCGAACCGGGACAGGGGCTATACGAGCAGTACTTC

v_call: TRBV13
clone_size: -
d_call: TRBD2
j_call: TRBJ2-1
cdr3_aa: CASSFEAGGSYNEQFF
cdr3_nt: TGTGCCAGCAGCTTCGAAGCGGGGGGCTCCTACAATGAGCAGTTCTTC